A single sample gave rise to the 20 T cell receptor beta chains below, sequenced in a study of siplizumab effects on memory and regulatory T cells. Using immunoSEQ multiplex PCR, the repertoire was profiled, and TCRdb retains in-frame clones only, with some absent. The sample records 55,000 to 65,000 clones, less than 98% being singletons. The specimen sequenced was naive CD8+ T cells sorted from blood. The receptor set was obtained from a human donor in good health.

V and J are TRBV5-1 and TRBJ1-5, with TRBD1 as a possible D gene (5 bases). This CDR3 is built from 15 residues. V lost 2 bases and J lost 6, with 15 bases in between. Per the germline V gene, CDR1 is SGHRS and CDR2 is YFSETQ. Here the CDR3 reads CASSLDLGRGQPQHF. CDR3 sequence (DNA): TGCGCCAGCAGCTTAGATTTGGGTAGGGGTCAGCCCCAGCATTTT.

The rearrangement joins TRBV6-5 to TRBJ2-5; D gene ambiguous. CDR3 length: 13 amino acids. V dropped 0 bases and J dropped 6 bases, with 8 bases sitting between them. Germline CDR1 is MNHEY and CDR2 is SVGAGI. The CDR3 loop reads CASSYSGGQTQYF. CDR3 nucleotide sequence: TGTGCCAGCAGTTACTCGGGCGGACAGACCCAGTACTTC.

The V call is TRBV19, the J call TRBJ2-1; D may be TRBD1 (5 bases). Between the trimmed V and J ends, which lost 3 bases and 0 bases, there was a span of 9 bases. The CDR3 is made up of 15 amino acids. Germline V gene sequence: CDR1 LNHDA, CDR2 SQIVND (reference sequence). The DNA for the CDR3 is TGTGCCAGTAGTATCCAGGGATTCTCCTACAATGAGCAGTTCTTC. The encoded protein is CASSIQGFSYNEQFF.

CDR3 coding DNA: TGTGCCAGCACCACCCTAGTCATGAACACTGAAGCTTTCTTT. Translated, it gives CASTTLVMNTEAFF. V is TRBV28 and J is TRBJ1-1; unclear D gene. V was clipped by 7 bases and J by 0 bases, with 12 bases between them. The CDR3 sequence is 14 residues long. The V gene's germline CDR1 is MDHEN and CDR2 SYDVKM.

This chain joins TRBV27 and TRBJ2-1; unclear D gene. V lost 1 base and J 2 bases, leaving 9 bases between the germline ends. Per the germline V gene, CDR1 is MNHEY and CDR2 is SMNVEV (reference sequence). CDR3 length: 15 amino acids. CDR3 DNA: TGTGCCAGCAGTTTATACGGGCCTGCCTACAATGAGCAGTTCTTC. It yields the protein CASSLYGPAYNEQFF.

The chain combines TRBV7-2 with TRBJ2-3, with D perhaps matching TRBD1 (6 bases). Trimming pared 6 bases from V and 0 bases from J, leaving 10 bases between. From germline, CDR1 is SGHTA and CDR2 FQGNSA. This CDR3 is 14 amino acids long. In DNA, the CDR3 is TGTGCCAGCAGAGGGGGAATAAGCACAGATACGCAGTATTTT. Amino acid sequence: CASRGGISTDTQYF. The full variable domain, in which reference TRBV7-2 and TRBJ2-3 provide the parts outside the CDR3, is GAGVSQSPSNKVTEKGKDVELRCDPISGHTALYWYRQSLGQGLEFLIYFQGNSAPDKSGLPSDRFSAERTGGSVSTLTIQRTQQEDSAVYLCASRGGISTDTQYFGPGTRLTVL.

The rearrangement uses TRBV7-9 and TRBJ1-1; D might be TRBD1 (5 bases). V was clipped by 1 base and J by 2 bases, with 14 bases between them. Germline V lookup: CDR1 SEHNR, CDR2 FQNEAQ (reference sequence). The CDR3 is 16 amino acids. This CDR3 reads CASSLGGSGRNTEAFF. The DNA for the CDR3 is TGTGCCAGCAGCTTAGGGGGTTCGGGGCGAAACACTGAAGCTTTCTTT.

The chain combines TRBV27 with TRBJ2-1, with TRBD2 matching 8 bases. CDR1 MNHEY and CDR2 SMNVEV come from the germline V gene (reference sequence). CDR3 length: 16 residues. Germline trimming cut 1 base from V and 5 bases from J; bases unmatched to any gene: 7. CDR3 DNA sequence: TGTGCCAGCAGTTTATGGGGTAGCGGGAACCACAATGAGCAGTTCTTC. This translates into CASSLWGSGNHNEQFF.

The sample holds one count of this clone. The chain combines TRBV7-9 with TRBJ1-3; D perhaps matches TRBD1 (6 bases). The CDR3 has 15 amino acids. The germline gives CDR1 SEHNR, CDR2 FQNEAQ (reference sequence). V gave up 6 bases and J gave up 0 bases, with 12 bases separating them. The CDR3 nucleotides are TGTGCCAGCAGACCTTCAGGGGACTCTGGAAACACCATATATTTT. It encodes CASRPSGDSGNTIYF.

V gene TRBV5-6 combines with J gene TRBJ2-1; 11 bases line up with TRBD2. Germline CDR1 reads SGHDT; CDR2 reads YYEEEE. The CDR3 has 18 amino acids. Trimming cost V 2 bases and J 0 bases; bases outside gene matches: 7. The CDR3 loop is CASSLRLAGLSSYNEQFF. The CDR3 region has the DNA TGTGCCAGCAGCTTAAGACTAGCGGGACTCAGCTCCTACAATGAGCAGTTCTTC.

The V gene is TRBV7-9, the J gene TRBJ2-1; D is possibly TRBD1 (5 bases). The CDR3 covers 17 residues. V was cut by 2 bases and J by 6 bases, with 20 bases left in between. In germline, CDR1 is SEHNR, CDR2 FQNEAQ (reference sequence). The CDR3 sequence is CASSLPLALADSNEQFF. CDR3 DNA sequence: TGTGCCAGCAGCTTACCCCTTGCATTGGCAGACAGCAATGAGCAGTTCTTC.

V gene TRBV9 combines with J gene TRBJ1-4; 11 bases fit TRBD1. Trimming took 7 bases from V and 7 from J; bases not matched to a gene: 6. CDR1 is SGDLS and CDR2 is YYNGEE in the germline V gene. CDR3 length: 14 residues. CDR3 in amino acids: CASGTGGAGEKLFF. For the CDR3, the DNA is TGTGCCAGCGGGACAGGGGGAGCAGGTGAAAAACTGTTTTTT.

Judged by abundance, this clone is medium-sized. The rearrangement joins TRBV18 to TRBJ1-1; TRBD1 agrees at 7 bases. Trimming cost V 3 bases and J 1 base; bases outside gene matches: 8. The germline V gene has CDR1 KGHSH and CDR2 LQKENI. The CDR3 extends over 16 amino acids. CDR3 protein: CASSPKGAGSNTEAFF. In nucleotides, the CDR3 is TGTGCCAGCTCACCTAAGGGGGCGGGATCGAACACTGAAGCTTTCTTT.

The chain carries TRBV5-5 and TRBJ2-7; 9 bases agree with TRBD2. This CDR3 has 15 amino acids. CDR1 and CDR2 (germline): SGHKS, YYEKEE (reference sequence). Losses at the gene ends were 0 bases for V and 3 bases for J; bases not matched to a gene: 4. The DNA of the CDR3 is TGTGCCAGCAGCTTGGAGACTAGCGGACTCTACGAGCAGTACTTC. Translating it yields CASSLETSGLYEQYF.

This rearrangement joins TRBV9 to TRBJ2-3, with a weak D call TRBD2 (6 bases). The CDR3 runs to 14 residues. V was trimmed by 1 base and J by 3 bases, leaving 9 bases between them. Germline CDR1 and CDR2: SGDLS and YYNGEE. The CDR3 nucleotides read TGTGCCAGCAGCGTAATCGGGGGAACAGATACGCAGTATTTT. Protein product: CASSVIGGTDTQYF.

This clone was seen a single time. The chain recombines TRBV7-9 with TRBJ2-7, with 7 bases lining up with TRBD2. Germline lookup yields CDR1 SEHNR and CDR2 FQNEAQ (reference sequence). This CDR3 region has 13 residues. The V and J ends lost 6 bases and 3 bases, in that order; junction bases with no gene match: 5. CDR3 DNA: TGTGCCAGCAGACCCGGGACTAACTACGAGCAGTACTTC. Protein product: CASRPGTNYEQYF. The whole variable domain, remainder taken from reference TRBV7-9 and TRBJ2-7, is DTGVSQNPRHKITKRGQNVTFRCDPISEHNRLYWYRQTLGQGPEFLTYFQNEAQLEKSRLLSDRFSAERPKGSFSTLEIQRTEQGDSAMYLCASRPGTNYEQYFGPGTRLTVT.

The gene calls are TRBV7-6 and TRBJ1-3, with a weak D call TRBD1 (5 bases). With 4 bases removed from V and 4 bases from J, the gap between germline ends came to 14 bases. This CDR3 comprises 15 residues. The germline V gene has CDR1 SGHVS and CDR2 FNYEAQ. The CDR3 loop reads CASSSSTGEGNTIYF. Here the CDR3 DNA reads TGTGCCAGCAGCTCATCTACGGGGGAGGGAAACACCATATATTTT.

The V and J genes are TRBV14 and TRBJ2-1, with D unresolved. Per germline, CDR1 SGHDN and CDR2 FVKESK. V was clipped by 1 base and J by 9 bases, with 10 bases between them. The CDR3 is 13 residues long. DNA for the CDR3: TGTGCCAGCAGCCAAGGGGTAGGTCCTGAGCAGTTCTTC. Translated, it gives CASSQGVGPEQFF.

This sequence joins TRBV7-9 and TRBJ2-1; 7 positions agree with TRBD1. The V segment lost 5 bases and the J segment 4 bases; nucleotides outside the gene matches: 8. The CDR3 length is 15 residues. Germline V gene sequence: CDR1 SEHNR, CDR2 FQNEAQ (reference sequence). The CDR3 reads CASSGRDRAYNEQFF. Here the CDR3 DNA reads TGTGCCAGCAGCGGCCGGGACAGAGCATACAATGAGCAGTTCTTC.

This chain connects TRBV15 to TRBJ1-2; weak D call: TRBD1 (6 bases). V was pared by 5 bases and J by 8 bases, with 9 bases between. Germline CDR1 LNHNV, CDR2 YYDKDF (reference sequence). The CDR3 totals 11 residues. Written as DNA, the CDR3 is TGTGCCACCAGCGAAGACAGGGGCTACACCTTC. Translated, it gives CATSEDRGYTF.